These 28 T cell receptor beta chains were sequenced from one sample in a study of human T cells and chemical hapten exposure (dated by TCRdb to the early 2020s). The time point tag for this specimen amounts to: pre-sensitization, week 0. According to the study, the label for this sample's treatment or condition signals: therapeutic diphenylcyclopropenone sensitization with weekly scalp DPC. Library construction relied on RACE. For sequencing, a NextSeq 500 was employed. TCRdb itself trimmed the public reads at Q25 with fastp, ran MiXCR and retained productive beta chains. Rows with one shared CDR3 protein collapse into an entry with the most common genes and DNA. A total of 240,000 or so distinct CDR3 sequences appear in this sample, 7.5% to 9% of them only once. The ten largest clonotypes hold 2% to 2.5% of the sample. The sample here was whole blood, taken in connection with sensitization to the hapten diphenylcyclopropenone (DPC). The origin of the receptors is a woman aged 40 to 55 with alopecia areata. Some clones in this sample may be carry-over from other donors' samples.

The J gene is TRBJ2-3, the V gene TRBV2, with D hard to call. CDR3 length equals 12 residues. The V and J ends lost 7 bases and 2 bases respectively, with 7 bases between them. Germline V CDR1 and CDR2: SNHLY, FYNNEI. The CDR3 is CASNLPTDTQYF. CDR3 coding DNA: TGTGCCAGCAATCTCCCCACAGATACGCAGTATTTT.

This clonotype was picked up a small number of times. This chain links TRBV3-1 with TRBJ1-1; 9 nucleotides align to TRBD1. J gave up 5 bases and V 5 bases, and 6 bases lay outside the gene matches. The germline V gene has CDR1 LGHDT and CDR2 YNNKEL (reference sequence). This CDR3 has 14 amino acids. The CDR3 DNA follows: TGTGCCAGCAGCGCACAGGGGGCGGAAACTGAAGCTTTCTTT. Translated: CASSAQGAETEAFF.

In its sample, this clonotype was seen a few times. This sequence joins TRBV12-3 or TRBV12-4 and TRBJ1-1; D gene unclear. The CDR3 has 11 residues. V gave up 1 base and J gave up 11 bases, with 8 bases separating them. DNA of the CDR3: TGTGCCAGCAGTTTAGGGGGAGCGGCTTTCTTT. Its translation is CASSLGGAAFF.

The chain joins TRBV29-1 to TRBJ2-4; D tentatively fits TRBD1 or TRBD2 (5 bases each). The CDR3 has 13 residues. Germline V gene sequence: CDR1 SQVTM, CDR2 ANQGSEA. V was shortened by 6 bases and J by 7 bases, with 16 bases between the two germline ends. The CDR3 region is CSVAGPGPNIQYF. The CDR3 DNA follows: TGCAGCGTCGCCGGACCGGGGCCGAACATTCAGTACTTC.

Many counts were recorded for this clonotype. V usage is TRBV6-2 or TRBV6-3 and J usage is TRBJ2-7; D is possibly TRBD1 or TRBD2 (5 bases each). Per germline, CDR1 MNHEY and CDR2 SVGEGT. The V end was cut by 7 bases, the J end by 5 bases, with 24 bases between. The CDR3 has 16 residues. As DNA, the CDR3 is TGTGCCAGCACCGATTCGCGGGTTGAAGGGGTCGACGAGCAGTACTTC. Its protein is CASTDSRVEGVDEQYF.

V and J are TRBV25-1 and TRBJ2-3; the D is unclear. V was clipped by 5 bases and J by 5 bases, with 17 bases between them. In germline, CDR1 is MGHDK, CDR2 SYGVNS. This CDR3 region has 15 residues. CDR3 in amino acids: CASSPHGALGDTQYF. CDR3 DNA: TGTGCCAGCAGTCCCCATGGCGCCTTGGGAGATACGCAGTATTTT.

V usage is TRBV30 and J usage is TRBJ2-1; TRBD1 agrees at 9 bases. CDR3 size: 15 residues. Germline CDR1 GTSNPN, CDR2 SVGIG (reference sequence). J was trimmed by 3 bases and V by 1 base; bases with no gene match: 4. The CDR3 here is CAWSAGQGVYNEQFF. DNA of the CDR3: TGTGCCTGGAGTGCGGGACAGGGAGTCTACAATGAGCAGTTCTTC.

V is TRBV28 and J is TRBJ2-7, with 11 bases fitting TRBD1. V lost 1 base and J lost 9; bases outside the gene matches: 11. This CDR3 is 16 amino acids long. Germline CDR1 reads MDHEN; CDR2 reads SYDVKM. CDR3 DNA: TGTGCCAGCAGTTTATTCGGGACAGGGGGTGATTCGGGGCAGTACTTC. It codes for CASSLFGTGGDSGQYF.

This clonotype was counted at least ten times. In DNA, the CDR3 is TGTGCCAGCACCGTAGACAGGGGCGCGGAGACCCAGTACTTC. Translated, it gives CASTVDRGAETQYF. This chain uses TRBV6-2 or TRBV6-3 with TRBJ2-5; TRBD1 aligns across 8 bases. This CDR3 comprises 14 residues. Trimming removed 7 bases from V and 5 bases from J; junction bases left unmatched: 9. Germline CDR1 and CDR2: MNHEY and SVGEGT.

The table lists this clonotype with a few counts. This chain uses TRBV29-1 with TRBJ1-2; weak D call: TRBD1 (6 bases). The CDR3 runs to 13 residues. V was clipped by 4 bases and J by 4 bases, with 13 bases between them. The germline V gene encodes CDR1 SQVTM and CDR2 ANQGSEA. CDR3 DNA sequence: TGCAGCGTTGGTGCAGGGGCGGTCTATGGCTACACCTTC. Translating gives CSVGAGAVYGYTF.

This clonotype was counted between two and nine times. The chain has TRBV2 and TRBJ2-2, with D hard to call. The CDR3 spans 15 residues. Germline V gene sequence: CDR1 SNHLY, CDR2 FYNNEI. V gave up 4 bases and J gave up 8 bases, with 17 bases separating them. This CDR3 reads CASSVLAPSQGELFF. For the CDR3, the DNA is TGTGCCAGCAGTGTATTGGCCCCTTCTCAGGGGGAGCTGTTTTTT.

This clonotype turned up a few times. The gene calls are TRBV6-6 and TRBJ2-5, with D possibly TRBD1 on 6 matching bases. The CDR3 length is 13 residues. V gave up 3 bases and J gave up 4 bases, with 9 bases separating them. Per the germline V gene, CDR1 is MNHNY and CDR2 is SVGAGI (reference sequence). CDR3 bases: TGTGCCAGCAGTTATGGGGGCGGAGAGACCCAGTACTTC. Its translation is CASSYGGGETQYF.

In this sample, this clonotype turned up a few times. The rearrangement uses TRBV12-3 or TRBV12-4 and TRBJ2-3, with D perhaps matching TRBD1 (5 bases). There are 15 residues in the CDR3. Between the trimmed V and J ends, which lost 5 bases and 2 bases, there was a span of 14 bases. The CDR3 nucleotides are TGTGCCAGCAGTCGACAGAACCCGGCCACAGATACGCAGTATTTT. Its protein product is CASSRQNPATDTQYF.

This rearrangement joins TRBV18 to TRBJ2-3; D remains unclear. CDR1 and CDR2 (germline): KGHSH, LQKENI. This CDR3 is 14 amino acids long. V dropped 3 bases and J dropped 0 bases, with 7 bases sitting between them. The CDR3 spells CASSPSVSTDTQYF. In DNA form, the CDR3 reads TGTGCCAGCTCACCTTCTGTGAGCACAGATACGCAGTATTTT. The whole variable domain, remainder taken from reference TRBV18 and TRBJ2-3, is NAGVMQNPRHLVRRRGQEARLRCSPMKGHSHVYWYRQLPEEGLKFMVYLQKENIIDESGMPKERFSAEFPKEGPSILRIQQVVRGDSAAYFCASSPSVSTDTQYFGPGTRLTVL.

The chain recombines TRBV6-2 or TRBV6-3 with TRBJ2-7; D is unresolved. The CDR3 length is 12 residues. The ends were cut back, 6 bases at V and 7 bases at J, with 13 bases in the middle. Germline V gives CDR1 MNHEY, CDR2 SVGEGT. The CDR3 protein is CASSWSNLEQYF. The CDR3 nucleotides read TGTGCCAGCAGCTGGAGCAATCTGGAGCAGTACTTC.

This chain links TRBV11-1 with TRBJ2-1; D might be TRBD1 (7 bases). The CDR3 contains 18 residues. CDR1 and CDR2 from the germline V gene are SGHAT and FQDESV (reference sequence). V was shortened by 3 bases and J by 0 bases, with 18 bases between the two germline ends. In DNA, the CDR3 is TGTGCCAGCAGCTTGAGGGCCCCAGGGGGGAGCTCCTACAATGAGCAGTTCTTC. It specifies CASSLRAPGGSSYNEQFF.

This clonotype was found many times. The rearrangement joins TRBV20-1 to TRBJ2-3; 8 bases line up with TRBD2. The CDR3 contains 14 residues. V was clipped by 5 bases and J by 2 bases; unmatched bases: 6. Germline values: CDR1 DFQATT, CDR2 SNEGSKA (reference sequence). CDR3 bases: TGCAGTGCTGTAACGGGAGGGACCACAGATACGCAGTATTTT. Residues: CSAVTGGTTDTQYF.

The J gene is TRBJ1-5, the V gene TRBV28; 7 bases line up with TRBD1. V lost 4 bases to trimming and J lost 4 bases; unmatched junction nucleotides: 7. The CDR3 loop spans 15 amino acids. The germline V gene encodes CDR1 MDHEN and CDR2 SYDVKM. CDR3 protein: CASSSTGVRNQPQHF. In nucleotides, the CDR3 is TGTGCCAGCAGTTCCACAGGGGTGAGAAATCAGCCCCAGCATTTT.

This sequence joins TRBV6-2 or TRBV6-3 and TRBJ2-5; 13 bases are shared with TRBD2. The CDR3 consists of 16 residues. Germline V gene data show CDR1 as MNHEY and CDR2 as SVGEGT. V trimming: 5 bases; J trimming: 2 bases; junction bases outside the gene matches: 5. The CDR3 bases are TGTGCCAGCAGTAGACTAGCGGGAGGACTGCAAGAGACCCAGTACTTC. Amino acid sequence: CASSRLAGGLQETQYF.

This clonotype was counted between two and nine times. CDR3 coding DNA: TGTGCCAGCAGTTTTCCCCCGGGAGGGGCTCGCGAGCAGTACTTC. It encodes CASSFPPGGAREQYF. The chain has TRBV12-3 or TRBV12-4 and TRBJ2-7, with 8 bases that match TRBD2. The CDR3 sequence is 15 residues long. V was clipped by 3 bases and J by 6 bases; unmatched bases: 10.

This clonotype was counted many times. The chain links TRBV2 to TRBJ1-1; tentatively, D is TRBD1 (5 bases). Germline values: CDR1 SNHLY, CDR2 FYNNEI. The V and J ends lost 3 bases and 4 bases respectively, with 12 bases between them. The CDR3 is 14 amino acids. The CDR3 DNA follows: TGTGCCAGCAGTGATGCCAGGGTTAGCACTGAAGCTTTCTTT. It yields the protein CASSDARVSTEAFF.

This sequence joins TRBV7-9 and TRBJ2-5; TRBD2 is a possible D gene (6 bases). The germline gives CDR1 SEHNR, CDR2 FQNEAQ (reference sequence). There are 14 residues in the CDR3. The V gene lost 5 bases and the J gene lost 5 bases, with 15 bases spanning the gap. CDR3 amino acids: CASSGSSAPETQYF. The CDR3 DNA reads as TGTGCCAGCAGCGGCTCTAGCGCCCCGGAGACCCAGTACTTC. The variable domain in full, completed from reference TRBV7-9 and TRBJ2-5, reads DTGVSQNPRHKITKRGQNVTFRCDPISEHNRLYWYRQTLGQGPEFLTYFQNEAQLEKSRLLSDRFSAERPKGSFSTLEIQRTEQGDSAMYLCASSGSSAPETQYFGPGTRLLVL.

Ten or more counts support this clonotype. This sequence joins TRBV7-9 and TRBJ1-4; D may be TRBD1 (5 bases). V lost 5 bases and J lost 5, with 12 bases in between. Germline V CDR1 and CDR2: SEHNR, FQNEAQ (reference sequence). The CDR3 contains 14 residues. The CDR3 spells CASSPPWDNEKLFF. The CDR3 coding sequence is TGTGCCAGCAGCCCGCCCTGGGACAATGAAAAACTGTTTTTT.

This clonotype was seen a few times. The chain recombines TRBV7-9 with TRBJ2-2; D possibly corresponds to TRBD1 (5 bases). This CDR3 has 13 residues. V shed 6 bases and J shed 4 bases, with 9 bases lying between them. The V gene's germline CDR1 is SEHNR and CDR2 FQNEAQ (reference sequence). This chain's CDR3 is CASRRRGTGELFF. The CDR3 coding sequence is TGTGCCAGCAGAAGAAGGGGCACCGGGGAGCTGTTTTTT.

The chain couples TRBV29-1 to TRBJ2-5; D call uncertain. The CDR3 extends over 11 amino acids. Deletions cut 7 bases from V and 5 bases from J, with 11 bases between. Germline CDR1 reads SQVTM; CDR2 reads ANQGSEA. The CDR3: CSARSSETQYF. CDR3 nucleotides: TGCAGCGCCCGAAGTTCGGAGACCCAGTACTTC.

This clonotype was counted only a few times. The CDR3 loop is CASRPPGTDTQYF. The CDR3 DNA reads TGCGCCAGCAGGCCTCCGGGCACAGATACGCAGTATTTT. The chain links TRBV5-1 to TRBJ2-3; D ambiguous. The CDR3 covers 13 residues. V lost 5 bases, J lost 1 base, and 8 bases lay in between. Germline CDR1 and CDR2: SGHRS and YFSETQ.

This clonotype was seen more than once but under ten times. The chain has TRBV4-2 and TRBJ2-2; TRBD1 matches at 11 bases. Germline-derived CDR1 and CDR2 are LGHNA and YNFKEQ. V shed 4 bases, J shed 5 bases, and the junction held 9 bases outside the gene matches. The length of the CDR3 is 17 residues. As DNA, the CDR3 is TGTGCCAGCAGCCCGCCCGGGACAGGGGGGTGGACCGGGGAGCTGTTTTTT. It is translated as CASSPPGTGGWTGELFF.

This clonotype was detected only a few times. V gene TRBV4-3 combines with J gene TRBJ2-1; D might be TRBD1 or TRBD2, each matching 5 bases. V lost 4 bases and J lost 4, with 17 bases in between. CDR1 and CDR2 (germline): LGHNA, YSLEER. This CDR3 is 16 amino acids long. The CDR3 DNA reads TGCGCCAGCAGCCTTGAGCAGGGACGGACGTACAATGAGCAGTTCTTC. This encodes CASSLEQGRTYNEQFF.